The clone carrying this T cell receptor beta chain came up a few times. From germline, CDR1 is MNHEY and CDR2 SVGEGT. The CDR3 length is 13 residues. V lost 5 bases to trimming and J lost 9 bases, with 11 bases between them. These data come from a study of response to subunit inactivated influenza vaccine. TCRdb reanalysed the RT-PCR reads using MiXCR and keeps one entry per CDR3 protein. Among around 600,000 distinct CDR3 sequences listed, about 10% were seen once. These sequences were also reported in another study, on T cells expressing NK-cell markers. That study adds: A 5'RACE template switching approach incorporating UMIs was used to make TCR beta cDNA. Repertoire data for TCR beta were derived from sorted T cells (CD3+CD56+NKG2C+, CD3+CD56+NKG2C- and CD3+CD56-NKG2C+). Researchers report these clonotypes also headed the CD3+CD56-NKG2C+ fraction in a handful of donors. Clarity on HCMV specificity was lacking for the expanded NKG2C+ T cell clones.

The chain carries TRBV6-2 or TRBV6-3 and TRBJ1-6; a weak D match, TRBD1 (5 bases). The TCR was taken from a man between 45 and 60 years old who received an inactivated influenza vaccine. This material consisted of PBMCs from blood, taken on the day of vaccination. Here the CDR3 reads CASSEDNISPLHF. The DNA for the CDR3 is TGTGCCAGCAGTGAGGACAACATTTCACCCCTCCACTTT.